The table lists the clone carrying this TCR beta chain with a few counts. Its antigen is as yet unknown. This entry belongs to a study of blood T cells in healthy people across ages. For the second PCR, which ran for about 6 to 11 cycles, a sample-barcoded 5' primer and a J-beta primer mix were used. Every single cDNA molecule received a tag from a template-switch adaptor with 12 random nucleotides. TCRdb re-derived calls from the 5' RACE reads in MiXCR, one entry per CDR3 protein. The profile shows 1,100,000 or so distinct CDR3 sequences, 45% of them singletons. Regarding the study as a whole: Unknown CMV status may confound age-related changes in expanded clones. Greater diversity and more naive CD4+ cells were seen in long-lived donors than in aged donors. It was found that TCR beta diversity correlated strongly with the percentage of naive T cells.

V dropped 6 bases and J dropped 5 bases, with 11 bases sitting between them. Germline CDR1 and CDR2: SNHLY and FYNNEI. The CDR3 spans 13 residues. The sequence was obtained from an older woman in good health. This chain links TRBV2 with TRBJ1-5, with D hard to call. Sequenced: blood. The chain's CDR3 is CASRGGVYQPQHF. As DNA, the CDR3 is TGTGCCAGCAGAGGCGGGGTTTATCAGCCCCAGCATTTT.